The TCR beta chain described here comes from a study of blood T cell repertoires in COVID-19. Study-wide background: Sites across the United States, Italy and Spain contributed samples from acute and convalescent COVID-19. Sample material is recorded as cDNA or gDNA derived from T cells, B-cell-depleted T cells, or PBMCs.

The CDR3 length is 19 residues. V lost 2 bases and J lost 0; bases outside the gene matches: 14. Germline V lookup: CDR1 GTSNPN, CDR2 SVGIG (reference sequence). Authors' methods: Cell counts per sample came from amplifying reference gene primers. The assay was immunoSEQ multiplex PCR, and TCRdb's table has in-frame clones only and misses some. That table supplies the V and J calls and clone size; D and trimming were determined from the DNA. The top ten clones hold approximately 8% of a sample with 70,000 to 90,000 clones, 70% to 90% of them seen once. The chain joins TRBV30 to TRBJ2-1, with TRBD2 identical over 9 bases. The sample consisted of peripheral blood. The receptor was isolated from an elderly man with active or convalescent COVID-19. DNA of the CDR3: TGTGCCTGGAGTAAGGGGAGACTAGCGGTCTTCAGCTCCTACAATGAGCAGTTCTTC. This encodes CAWSKGRLAVFSSYNEQFF. Filled out from reference TRBV30 and TRBJ2-1, the complete variable domain reads SQTIHQWPATLVQPVGSPLSLECTVEGTSNPNLYWYRQAAGRGLQLLFYSVGIGQISSEVPQNLSASRPQDRQFILSSKKLLLSDSGFYLCAWSKGRLAVFSSYNEQFFGPGTRLTVL.